Included here is one T cell receptor (beta chain) sequence, with context. The record originates from a study of control samples from healthy donors and cancer patients. The protocol was immunoSEQ multiplex PCR, while the TCRdb copy is restricted to in-frame clones and leaves out a portion. The sample has around 200,000 clones; 75% to 95% are singletons. CDR1 and CDR2 (germline): SGHTA, FQGNSA. The CDR3 sequence is 16 residues long. V dropped 1 base and J dropped 4; count of bases not matched to a gene: 3. The sequence was collected from a young woman in good health. Sequencing was done on a sample of blood. The chain uses TRBV7-2 and TRBJ2-2; 10 bases fit TRBD1. The CDR3 DNA follows: TGTGCCAGCAGCTTAGGGGGGACAGGGGTCACCGGGGAGCTGTTTTTT. Amino acid sequence: CASSLGGTGVTGELFF.